Following are 5 T cell receptor beta chains from one sample sequenced in a study of shared clonotypes between healthy human individuals. This table comes from immunoSEQ multiplex PCR, and its TCRdb copy is limited to in-frame clones, with some not included. Of 2 million to 2.5 million clones in the sample, just over 90% were seen once. The sample comprised naive CD4+ T cells from PBMCs. Indicated subset: CD45RA+ positively selected. The origin of the receptors is a man aged 18 to 29 in good health. Some clones in this sample may be carry-over from other donors' samples.

Points on this clone: In the same sample, other DNA sequences code for this CDR3. CDR3 region: CASSPGSTDTQYF. CDR3 coding DNA: TGTGCCAGCAGTCCCGGTAGCACAGATACGCAGTATTTT. The chain couples TRBV28 to TRBJ2-3; D gene ambiguous. Trimming removed 5 bases at V and 0 bases at J, with 6 bases between. CDR3 length: 13 amino acids. Germline V CDR1 and CDR2: MDHEN, SYDVKM.

CDR3: CASSLVGGAETQYF. CDR3 sequence (DNA): TGTGCCAGCAGTTTAGTTGGGGGCGCGGAGACCCAGTACTTC. The rearrangement uses TRBV28 and TRBJ2-5; D may be TRBD1 (6 bases). Germline CDR1 reads MDHEN; CDR2 reads SYDVKM. V dropped 2 bases and J dropped 5 bases, with 12 bases sitting between them. The CDR3 loop spans 14 amino acids.

The chain has TRBV28 and TRBJ2-7; D not certain. The CDR3 has 16 residues. V was clipped by 6 bases and J by 0 bases, with 18 bases between them. CDR1 is MDHEN, CDR2 SYDVKM, per germline. The CDR3 nucleotides read TGTGCCAGCAGCCACCTCTCCCCTAGGCGCTCCTACGAGCAGTACTTC. Protein: CASSHLSPRRSYEQYF.

This chain connects TRBV14 to TRBJ1-1; 8 bases align to TRBD1. Germline loops: CDR1 SGHDN, CDR2 FVKESK. CDR3 size: 20 residues. V was clipped by 1 base and J by 0 bases; unmatched bases: 16. In DNA, the CDR3 is TGTGCCAGCAGCCAAGTCGGCAGGGGGCTGAGGGAGAGCATGAACACTGAAGCTTTCTTT. Encoded protein: CASSQVGRGLRESMNTEAFF.

This chain uses TRBV6-1 with TRBJ2-7; 11 positions match TRBD2. CDR1 and CDR2 from the germline V gene are MNHNS and SASEGT. The CDR3 covers 16 residues. V gave up 4 bases and J gave up 4 bases; unmatched junction bases: 9. The CDR3 DNA sequence: TGTGCCAGCAGTGGTAGCGGGAGGGCGGGGAGTTACGAGCAGTACTTC. Translating it yields CASSGSGRAGSYEQYF.